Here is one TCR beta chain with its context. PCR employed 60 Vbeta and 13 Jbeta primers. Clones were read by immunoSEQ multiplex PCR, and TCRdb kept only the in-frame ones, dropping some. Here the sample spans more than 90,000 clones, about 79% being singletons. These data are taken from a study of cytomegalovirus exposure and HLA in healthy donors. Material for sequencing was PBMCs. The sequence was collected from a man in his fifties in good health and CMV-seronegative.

CDR3 nucleotides: TGTGCCAGTAGTCCGCGACGAGGGGGCCTCACCTACAATGAGCAGTTCTTC. Translation gives CASSPRRGGLTYNEQFF. V gene TRBV19 combines with J gene TRBJ2-1, with TRBD1 matching over 7 bases. J lost 2 bases, V lost 5 bases, and 12 bases had no gene match. The CDR3 totals 17 residues. Looked up from germline, CDR1 is LNHDA and CDR2 is SQIVND (reference sequence).